Included here is one T cell receptor (beta chain) sequence, with context. Antigen specificity is unknown. This entry belongs to a study of shared clonotypes between healthy human individuals. General study findings and limits: Unshared clonotypes carried lower generation probabilities than those common to all four donors. Naive CD4 clonotype sharing across a handful of donors was approximately 5%.

Profiled with immunoSEQ multiplex PCR; TCRdb holds only in-frame clones, not every one. The sample consists of about a million clones, around 76% of them appearing once. The split of CD4+ cells yielded CD45RA+ naive and CD45RA-negative memory subsets. The sequence was obtained from a man aged 18 to 35 in good health. Sequencing input: memory CD4+ T cells sorted from blood. The subset was: CD45RA-negative fraction.

The chain's CDR3 is CASSKPAKEGTYEQYF. The DNA for the CDR3 is TGTGCCAGCAGCAAACCAGCCAAGGAAGGGACCTACGAGCAGTACTTC. The rearrangement joins TRBV21-1 to TRBJ2-7. TRBV21-1 is an annotated pseudogene. This CDR3 contains 16 residues.